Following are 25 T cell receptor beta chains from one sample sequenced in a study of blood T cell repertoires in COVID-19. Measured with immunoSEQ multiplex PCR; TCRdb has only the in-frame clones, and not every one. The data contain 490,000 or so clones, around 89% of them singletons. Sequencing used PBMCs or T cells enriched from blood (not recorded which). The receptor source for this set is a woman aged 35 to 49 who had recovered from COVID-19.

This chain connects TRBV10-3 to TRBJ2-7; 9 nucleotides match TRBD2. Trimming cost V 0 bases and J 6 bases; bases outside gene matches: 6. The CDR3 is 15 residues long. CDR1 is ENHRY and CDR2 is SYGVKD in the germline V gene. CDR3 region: CAISESGSGRSEQYF. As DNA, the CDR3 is TGTGCCATCAGTGAGTCGGGAAGCGGGAGGTCCGAGCAGTACTTC.

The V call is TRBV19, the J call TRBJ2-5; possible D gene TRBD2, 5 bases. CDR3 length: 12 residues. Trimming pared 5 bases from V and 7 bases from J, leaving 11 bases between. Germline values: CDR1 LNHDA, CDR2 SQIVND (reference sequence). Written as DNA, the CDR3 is TGTGCCAGTAGTCCAAAGAGCGGGACCCAGTACTTC. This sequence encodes CASSPKSGTQYF.

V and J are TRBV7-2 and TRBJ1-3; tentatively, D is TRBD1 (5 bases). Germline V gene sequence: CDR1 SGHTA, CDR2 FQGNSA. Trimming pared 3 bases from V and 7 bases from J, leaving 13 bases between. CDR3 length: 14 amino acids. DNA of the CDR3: TGTGCCAGCAGCTTGGGCGACAGTTTTAACACCATATATTTT. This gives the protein CASSLGDSFNTIYF.

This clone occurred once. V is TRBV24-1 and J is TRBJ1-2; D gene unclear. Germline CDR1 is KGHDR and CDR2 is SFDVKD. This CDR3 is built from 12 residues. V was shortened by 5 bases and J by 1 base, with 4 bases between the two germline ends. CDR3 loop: CATSVSNYGYTF. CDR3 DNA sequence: TGTGCCACCAGTGTGAGTAACTATGGCTACACCTTC.

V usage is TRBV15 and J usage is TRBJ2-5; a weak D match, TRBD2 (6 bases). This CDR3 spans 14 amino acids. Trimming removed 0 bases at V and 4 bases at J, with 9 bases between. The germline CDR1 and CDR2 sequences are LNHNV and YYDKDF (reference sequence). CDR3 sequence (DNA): TGTGCCACCAGCAGAGATTCCGGGGGAGAGACCCAGTACTTC. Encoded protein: CATSRDSGGETQYF.

The CDR3 nucleotides read TGTGCCAGCAGCACAGGGGGCCACACTGAAGCTTTCTTT. This encodes CASSTGGHTEAFF. V is TRBV19 and J is TRBJ1-1, with 9 bases identical to TRBD1. CDR1 is LNHDA, CDR2 SQIVND, per germline (reference sequence). The trim removed 9 bases at V and 3 bases at J, leaving 5 bases unmatched. The CDR3 contains 13 residues.

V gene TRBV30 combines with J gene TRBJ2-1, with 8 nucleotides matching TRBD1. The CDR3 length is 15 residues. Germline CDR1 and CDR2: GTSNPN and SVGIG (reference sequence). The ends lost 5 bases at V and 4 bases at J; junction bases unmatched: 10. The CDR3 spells CAWGITGGTYNEQFF. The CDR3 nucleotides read TGTGCCTGGGGTATAACAGGGGGAACTTACAATGAGCAGTTCTTC.

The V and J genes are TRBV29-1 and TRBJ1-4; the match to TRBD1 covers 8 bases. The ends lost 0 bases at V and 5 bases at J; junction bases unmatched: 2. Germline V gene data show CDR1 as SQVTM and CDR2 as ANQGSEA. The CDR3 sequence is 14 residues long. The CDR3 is CSVEDRDRNEKLFF. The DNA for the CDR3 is TGCAGCGTTGAAGACCGGGACAGGAATGAAAAACTGTTTTTT.

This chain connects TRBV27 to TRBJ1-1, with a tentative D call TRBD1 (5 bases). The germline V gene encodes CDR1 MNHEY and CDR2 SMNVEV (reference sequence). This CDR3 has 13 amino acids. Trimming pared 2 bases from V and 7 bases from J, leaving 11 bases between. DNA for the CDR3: TGTGCCAGCAGTTTAGACAGTAATAATGAAGCTTTCTTT. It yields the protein CASSLDSNNEAFF.

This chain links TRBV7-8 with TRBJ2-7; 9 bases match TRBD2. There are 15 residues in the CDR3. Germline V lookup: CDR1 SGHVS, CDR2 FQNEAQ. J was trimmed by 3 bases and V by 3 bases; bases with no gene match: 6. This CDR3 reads CASSLRSGGYYEQYF. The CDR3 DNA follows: TGTGCCAGCAGCTTGCGCAGCGGGGGGTACTACGAGCAGTACTTC.

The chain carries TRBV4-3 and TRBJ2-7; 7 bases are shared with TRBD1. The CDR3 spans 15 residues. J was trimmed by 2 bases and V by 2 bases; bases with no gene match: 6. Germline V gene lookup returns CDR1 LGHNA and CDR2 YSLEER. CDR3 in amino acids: CASSQTQDRAYEQYF. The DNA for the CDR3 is TGCGCCAGCAGCCAAACACAAGACAGGGCCTACGAGCAGTACTTC.

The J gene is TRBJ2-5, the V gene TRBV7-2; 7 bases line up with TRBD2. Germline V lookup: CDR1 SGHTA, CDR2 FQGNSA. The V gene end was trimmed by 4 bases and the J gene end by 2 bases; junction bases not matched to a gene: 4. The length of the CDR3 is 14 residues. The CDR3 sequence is CASSSSGTQETQYF. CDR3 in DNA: TGTGCCAGCAGCTCAAGCGGGACGCAAGAGACCCAGTACTTC.

CDR3 protein: CASSLRLAGGPGELFF. As DNA, the CDR3 is TGTGCCAGCAGTTTAAGGCTAGCGGGAGGGCCTGGGGAGCTGTTTTTT. The rearrangement uses TRBV27 and TRBJ2-2; TRBD2 agrees at 12 bases. Germline CDR1 reads MNHEY; CDR2 reads SMNVEV (reference sequence). With 2 bases clipped from V and 8 bases from J, the junction kept 6 bases outside the gene matches. The CDR3 sequence is 16 residues long.

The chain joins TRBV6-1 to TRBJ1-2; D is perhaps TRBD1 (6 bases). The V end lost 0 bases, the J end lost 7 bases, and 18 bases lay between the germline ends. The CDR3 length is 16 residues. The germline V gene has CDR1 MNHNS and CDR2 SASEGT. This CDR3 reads CASSEALSNLRGGYTF. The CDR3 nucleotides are TGTGCCAGCAGTGAAGCGCTGTCAAACCTCAGGGGTGGCTACACCTTC.

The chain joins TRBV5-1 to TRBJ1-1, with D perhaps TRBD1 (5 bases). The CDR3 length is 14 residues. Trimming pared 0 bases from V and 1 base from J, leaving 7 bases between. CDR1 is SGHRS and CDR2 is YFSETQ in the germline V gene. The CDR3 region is CASSLGQSNTEAFF. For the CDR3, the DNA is TGCGCCAGCAGCTTGGGACAGTCGAACACTGAAGCTTTCTTT.

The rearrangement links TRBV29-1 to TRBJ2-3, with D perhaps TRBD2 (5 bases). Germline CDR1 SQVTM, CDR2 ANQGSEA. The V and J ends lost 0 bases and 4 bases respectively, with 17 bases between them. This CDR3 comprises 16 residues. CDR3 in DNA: TGCAGCGTTGAAGATAGGTTTAGAGGGAGTGCAGATACGCAGTATTTT. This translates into CSVEDRFRGSADTQYF.

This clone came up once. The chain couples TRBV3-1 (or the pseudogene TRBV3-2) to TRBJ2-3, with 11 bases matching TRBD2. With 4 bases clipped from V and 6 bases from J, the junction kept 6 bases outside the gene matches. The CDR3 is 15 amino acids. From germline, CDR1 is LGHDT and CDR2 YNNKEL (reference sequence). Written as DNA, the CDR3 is TGTGCCAGCAGCCTCACTAGCGGGAGCGGGGATACGCAGTATTTT. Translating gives CASSLTSGSGDTQYF.

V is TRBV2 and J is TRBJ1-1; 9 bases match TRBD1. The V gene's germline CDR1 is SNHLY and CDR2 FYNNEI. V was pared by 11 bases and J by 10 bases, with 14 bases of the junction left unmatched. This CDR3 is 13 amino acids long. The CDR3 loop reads CAGRPGQGIGAFF. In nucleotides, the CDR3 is TGTGCCGGCCGCCCGGGACAGGGCATTGGAGCTTTCTTT.

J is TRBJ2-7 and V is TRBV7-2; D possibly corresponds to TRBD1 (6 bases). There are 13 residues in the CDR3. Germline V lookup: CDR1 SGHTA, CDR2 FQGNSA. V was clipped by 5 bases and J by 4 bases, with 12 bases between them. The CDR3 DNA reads TGTGCCAGCAGCAACACAGGGACATACGAGCAGTACTTC. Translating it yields CASSNTGTYEQYF. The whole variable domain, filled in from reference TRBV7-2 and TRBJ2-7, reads GAGVSQSPSNKVTEKGKDVELRCDPISGHTALYWYRQSLGQGLEFLIYFQGNSAPDKSGLPSDRFSAERTGGSVSTLTIQRTQQEDSAVYLCASSNTGTYEQYFGPGTRLTVT.

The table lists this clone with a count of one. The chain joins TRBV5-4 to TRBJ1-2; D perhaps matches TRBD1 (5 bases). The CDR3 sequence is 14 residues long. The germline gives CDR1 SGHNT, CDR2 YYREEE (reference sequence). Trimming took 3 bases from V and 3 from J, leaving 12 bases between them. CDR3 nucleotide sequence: TGTGCCAGCAGCTGGGGGGGAATGGACTATGGCTACACCTTC. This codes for CASSWGGMDYGYTF.

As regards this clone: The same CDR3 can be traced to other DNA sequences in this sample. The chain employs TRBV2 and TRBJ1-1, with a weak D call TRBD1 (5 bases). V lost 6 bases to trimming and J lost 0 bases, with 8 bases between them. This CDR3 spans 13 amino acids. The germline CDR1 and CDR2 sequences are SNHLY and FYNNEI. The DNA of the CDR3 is TGTGCCAGCAGGGGGCAGGTGAACACTGAAGCTTTCTTT. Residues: CASRGQVNTEAFF.

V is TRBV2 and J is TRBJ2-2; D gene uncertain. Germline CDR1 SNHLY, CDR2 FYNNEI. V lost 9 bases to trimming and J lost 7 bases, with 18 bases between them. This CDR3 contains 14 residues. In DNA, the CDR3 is TGTGCCAGGAAGCCATCTTACGGTGGCGGGGAGCTGTTTTTT. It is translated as CARKPSYGGGELFF.

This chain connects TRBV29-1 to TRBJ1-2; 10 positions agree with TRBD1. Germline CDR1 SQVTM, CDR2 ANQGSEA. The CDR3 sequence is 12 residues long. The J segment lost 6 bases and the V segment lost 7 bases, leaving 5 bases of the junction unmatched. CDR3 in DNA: TGCAGCGCCTCCGACAGGGGGCATGGCTACACCTTC. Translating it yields CSASDRGHGYTF.

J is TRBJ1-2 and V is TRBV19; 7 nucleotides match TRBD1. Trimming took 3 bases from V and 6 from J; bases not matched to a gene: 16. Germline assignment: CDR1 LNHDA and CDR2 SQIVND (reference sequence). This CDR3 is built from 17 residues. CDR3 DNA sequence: TGTGCCAGTAGTATCCCCGCCTTAGACAGGGAAAGGGATGGCTACACCTTC. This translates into CASSIPALDRERDGYTF.

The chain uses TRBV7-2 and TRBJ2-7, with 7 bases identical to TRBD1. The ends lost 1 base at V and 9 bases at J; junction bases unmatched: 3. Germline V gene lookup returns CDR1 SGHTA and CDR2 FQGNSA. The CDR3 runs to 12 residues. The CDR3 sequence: CASSLDSGGQYF. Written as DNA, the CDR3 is TGTGCCAGCAGCTTAGACTCAGGGGGGCAGTACTTC.